This TCR beta chain appears in the sequencing data of a study of blood T cell repertoires in COVID-19. TCRdb's table, derived via immunoSEQ multiplex PCR, lists solely in-frame clones and lacks some. The table lists nearly 250,000 clones, 70% to 85% of them singletons, with under 2% in the top ten. Germline CDR1 and CDR2: SGHVS and FNYEAQ. This CDR3 spans 15 amino acids. Trimming left V 0 bases short and J 8 bases short, with 16 bases between. This chain joins TRBV7-6 and TRBJ1-2; a possible D gene is TRBD1 (5 bases). The sequenced sample consisted of peripheral blood. This TCR derives from an elderly woman with acute or convalescent COVID-19. The CDR3 protein is CASSLAVGGTSGYTF. DNA of the CDR3: TGTGCCAGCAGCTTAGCGGTTGGAGGGACTAGCGGCTACACCTTC. The full variable domain, its missing parts supplied by reference TRBV7-6 and TRBJ1-2, is GAGVSQSPRYKVTKRGQDVALRCDPISGHVSLYWYRQALGQGPEFLTYFNYEAQQDKSGLPNDRFSAERPEGSISTLTIQRTEQRDSAMYRCASSLAVGGTSGYTFGSGTRLTVV.